The next 18 T cell receptor beta chains were all read from a single sample in a study of brain metastases from non-small cell lung cancer. Profiled with immunoSEQ multiplex PCR; TCRdb holds only in-frame clones, not every one. The sample yields 7,500 to 10,000 clones, 70% to 90% seen once. The sample taken for sequencing was primary lung tumor tissue. The receptors were gathered from a donor aged 40 or over with non-small cell lung cancer.

The genes are TRBV5-4 and TRBJ1-3; D uncertain. The germline V gene encodes CDR1 SGHNT and CDR2 YYREEE (reference sequence). The CDR3 runs 13 residues. V lost 1 base and J 9 bases, leaving 11 bases between the germline ends. The CDR3 sequence is CASSLNSESTIYF. The CDR3 DNA sequence: TGTGCCAGCAGCTTGAACAGCGAGAGCACCATATATTTT. Looking up the rest from reference TRBV5-4 and TRBJ1-3 gives the full variable domain: ETGVTQSPTHLIKTRGQQVTLRCSSQSGHNTVSWYQQALGQGPQFIFQYYREEENGRGNFPPRFSGLQFPNYSSELNVNALELDDSALYLCASSLNSESTIYFGEGSWLTVV.

This rearrangement joins TRBV5-4 to TRBJ2-5; 8 nucleotides match TRBD1. After removal of 4 bases from V and 5 bases from J, the junction contained 10 bases not matched to a gene. This CDR3 contains 15 residues. Germline CDR1 reads SGHNT; CDR2 reads YYREEE (reference sequence). For the CDR3, the DNA is TGTGCCAGCAGCCCCAGGCAGGGGGCAGGGGAGACCCAGTACTTC. Translated: CASSPRQGAGETQYF.

This chain links TRBV6-5 with TRBJ1-4, with a possible D match to TRBD1 (6 bases). Trimming took 4 bases from V and 5 from J, leaving 11 bases between them. Germline V gene data show CDR1 as MNHEY and CDR2 as SVGAGI. The CDR3 runs 14 residues. The CDR3 sequence is CASSSRGPNEKLFF. CDR3 DNA sequence: TGTGCCAGCAGTTCCAGGGGCCCAAATGAAAAACTGTTTTTT.

The CDR3 here is CASRPQGIYGYTF. Here the CDR3 DNA reads TGTGCCAGTAGACCACAGGGGATCTATGGCTACACCTTC. The chain has TRBV19 and TRBJ1-2; TRBD1 matches at 7 bases. Trimming at V came to 6 bases and at J to 4 bases, leaving 5 bases not matched to a gene. The CDR3 runs 13 residues. The germline CDR1 and CDR2 sequences are LNHDA and SQIVND (reference sequence).

The sample holds a few counts of this clone. The CDR3 sequence is CASSVDGENTEAFF. CDR3 DNA: TGTGCCAGCAGCGTAGACGGTGAGAACACTGAAGCTTTCTTT. The chain recombines TRBV9 with TRBJ1-1, with D unresolved. The V end lost 0 bases, the J end lost 1 base, and 7 bases lay between the germline ends. CDR1 and CDR2 (germline): SGDLS, YYNGEE. CDR3 length: 14 residues.

This clone was counted a few times. V is TRBV28 and J is TRBJ2-7, with D hard to call. CDR1 and CDR2 (germline): MDHEN, SYDVKM. V dropped 3 bases and J dropped 2 bases, with 5 bases sitting between them. CDR3 size: 12 residues. In DNA form, the CDR3 reads TGTGCCAGCAGTTTCCCCACCTACGAGCAGTACTTC. Translation gives CASSFPTYEQYF.

The chain recombines TRBV28 with TRBJ1-1; D possibly corresponds to TRBD1 (5 bases). CDR1 and CDR2 (germline): MDHEN, SYDVKM. This CDR3 has 15 residues. V was trimmed by 5 bases and J by 1 base, leaving 14 bases between them. The CDR3 bases are TGTGCCAGCAGTCCAACTGGGGGGTGGAACACTGAAGCTTTCTTT. Amino acids: CASSPTGGWNTEAFF.

This clone occurred a few times. Here the CDR3 reads CATTTGPFHNYGNTIYF. The CDR3, as DNA: TGTGCCACCACCACCGGACCCTTCCACAACTATGGAAACACCATATATTTT. The gene calls are TRBV24-1 and TRBJ1-3, with D uncertain. The germline gives CDR1 KGHDR, CDR2 SFDVKD. The CDR3 is 17 amino acids. Trimming took off 8 bases at V and 3 bases at J, with 22 bases between the two ends.

Details on this clone: Germline is not matched at one junction end, which may reflect a read error. This sequence joins TRBV28 and TRBJ2-7; TRBD2 is a possible D gene (6 bases). The germline CDR1 and CDR2 sequences are MDHEN and SYDVKM. The CDR3 spans 15 residues. The CDR3 nucleotides are TGTGTCAGCACCATTACATGGGGCGGGGCGTACGAGCAGTACTTC. Translated: CVSTITWGGAYEQYF.

J is TRBJ2-3 and V is TRBV27, with D hard to call. The CDR3 contains 16 residues. Germline V lookup: CDR1 MNHEY, CDR2 SMNVEV (reference sequence). Trimming removed 5 bases from V and 1 base from J, with 16 bases in between. In DNA form, the CDR3 reads TGTGCCAGCAGTCCTTCAAGGGCGGTGGGCACAGATACGCAGTATTTT. Encoded protein: CASSPSRAVGTDTQYF.

The chain joins TRBV6-1 to TRBJ2-3, with 9 bases lining up with TRBD2. This CDR3 spans 17 amino acids. Losses at the gene ends were 0 bases for V and 6 bases for J; bases not matched to a gene: 10. CDR1 and CDR2 from the germline V gene are MNHNS and SASEGT. The DNA for the CDR3 is TGTGCCAGCAGTGAAGCGGCGGGGCGGGGGGGCTCTGATACGCAGTATTTT. Translating it yields CASSEAAGRGGSDTQYF.

The chain has TRBV30 and TRBJ2-7; the D gene is possibly TRBD1 (6 bases). CDR3 length: 13 amino acids. V gave up 4 bases and J gave up 5 bases, with 15 bases separating them. Per germline, CDR1 GTSNPN and CDR2 SVGIG (reference sequence). In DNA form, the CDR3 reads TGTGCCTGGAAACAGGGCCACGTAAACGAGCAGTACTTC. Translated: CAWKQGHVNEQYF.

The CDR3 DNA sequence: TGTGCCAGCAGCTCCCGGACTAGCGGGGAACAAGAGACCCAGTACTTC. Translation gives CASSSRTSGEQETQYF. The rearrangement links TRBV5-4 to TRBJ2-5, with 12 bases that match TRBD2. After removal of 3 bases from V and 2 bases from J, the junction contained 5 bases not matched to a gene. The CDR3 length is 16 residues. CDR1 is SGHNT and CDR2 is YYREEE in the germline V gene (reference sequence).

The chain links TRBV28 to TRBJ2-3; D may be TRBD1 or TRBD2 (5 bases each). Germline CDR1 and CDR2: MDHEN and SYDVKM. Between the trimmed V and J ends, which lost 1 base and 2 bases, there was a span of 10 bases. The CDR3 has 15 amino acids. The CDR3 sequence is CASSLSGPLTDTQYF. CDR3 bases: TGTGCCAGCAGTTTATCGGGGCCCCTCACAGATACGCAGTATTTT.

V is TRBV5-1 and J is TRBJ1-2, with 10 positions matching TRBD1. The CDR3 covers 19 residues. V shed 2 bases, J shed 6 bases, and the junction held 19 bases outside the gene matches. Per the germline V gene, CDR1 is SGHRS and CDR2 is YFSETQ. CDR3 bases: TGCGCCAGCAGCTTCACGACAGGGGGCCTGCATTCCCTTAATCATGGCTACACCTTC. Protein product: CASSFTTGGLHSLNHGYTF.

The chain recombines TRBV11-3 with TRBJ1-2; D may be TRBD1 (6 bases). The CDR3 is made up of 12 amino acids. The germline V gene encodes CDR1 SGHNT and CDR2 YENEEA. Trimming removed 1 base from V and 11 bases from J, with 11 bases in between. CDR3 residues: CASSLGLGTYTF. DNA of the CDR3: TGTGCCAGCAGCTTAGGACTCGGGACATACACCTTC.

This sequence joins TRBV28 and TRBJ1-6; D is undetermined. The CDR3 contains 17 residues. The germline V gene has CDR1 MDHEN and CDR2 SYDVKM. V was trimmed by 4 bases and J by 0 bases, leaving 13 bases between them. CDR3 in amino acids: CASSSPLESSYNSPLHF. The CDR3 coding sequence is TGTGCCAGCAGTTCCCCGTTGGAGAGCTCCTATAATTCACCCCTCCACTTT.

This clone was detected once. The genes are TRBV7-2 and TRBJ2-7, with 7 nucleotides matching TRBD1. The J segment lost 4 bases and the V segment lost 5 bases, leaving 11 bases of the junction unmatched. This CDR3 contains 15 residues. CDR1 is SGHTA and CDR2 is FQGNSA in the germline V gene. This CDR3 reads CASSPTGRGSYEQYF. The CDR3 nucleotides are TGTGCCAGCAGCCCAACCGGCAGGGGGAGTTACGAGCAGTACTTC. Using reference TRBV7-2 and TRBJ2-7 for the parts outside the CDR3, the full variable domain is GAGVSQSPSNKVTEKGKDVELRCDPISGHTALYWYRQSLGQGLEFLIYFQGNSAPDKSGLPSDRFSAERTGGSVSTLTIQRTQQEDSAVYLCASSPTGRGSYEQYFGPGTRLTVT.